This T cell receptor beta chain was recovered during a study of blood T cell repertoires in COVID-19. Study-wide background: COVID-19 samples, acute and convalescent, were from the United States, Italy and Spain. T cells, B-cell-depleted T cells, or PBMCs supplied cDNA or gDNA.

Trimming at V came to 6 bases and at J to 5 bases, leaving 22 bases not matched to a gene. There are 19 residues in the CDR3. The germline gives CDR1 MNHEY, CDR2 SMNVEV (reference sequence). In the study's own analysis: It was from reference gene primer amplification that nucleated cell counts were estimated. Here immunoSEQ multiplex PCR was the method, and the copy in TCRdb shows in-frame clones only, minus some. V and J calls and clone size are those listed in that table; D and trimming were worked out from the DNA. The profile shows about 120,000 clones, about 80% of them singletons. Source material: peripheral blood. This sequence was found in a woman aged 50 to 60 with acute or convalescent COVID-19. The chain couples TRBV27 to TRBJ2-1, with 7 bases matching TRBD1. The CDR3 DNA reads TGTGCCAGCAGAGATCCGGGACAGCCCCTTGGCGGGCTTCACAATGAGCAGTTCTTC. Translating gives CASRDPGQPLGGLHNEQFF.